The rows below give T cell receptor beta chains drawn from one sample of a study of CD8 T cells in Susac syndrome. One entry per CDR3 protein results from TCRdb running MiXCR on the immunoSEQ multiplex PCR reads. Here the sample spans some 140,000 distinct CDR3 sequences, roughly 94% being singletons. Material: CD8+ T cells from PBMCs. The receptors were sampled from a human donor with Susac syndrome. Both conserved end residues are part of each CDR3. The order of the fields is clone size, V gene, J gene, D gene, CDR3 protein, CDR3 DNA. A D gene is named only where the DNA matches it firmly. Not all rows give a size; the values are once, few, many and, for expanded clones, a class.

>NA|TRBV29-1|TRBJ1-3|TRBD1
CSVVLQGEWDTIYF
TGCAGCGTCGTACTACAGGGGGAGTGGGACACCATATATTTT
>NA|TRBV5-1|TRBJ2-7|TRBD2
CASSSPAGTLFYEQYF
TGCGCCAGCAGCTCCCCAGCGGGAACACTGTTCTACGAGCAGTACTTC
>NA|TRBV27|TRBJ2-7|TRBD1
CASSSTGVEQYF
TGTGCCAGCAGCTCTACAGGGGTCGAGCAGTACTTC
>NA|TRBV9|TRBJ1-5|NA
CASSVGTAGGQPQHF
TGTGCCAGCAGCGTAGGGACCGCCGGAGGGCAGCCCCAGCATTTT
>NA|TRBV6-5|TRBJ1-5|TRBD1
CASSRLGGQDQPQHF
TGTGCCAGCAGTCGCCTAGGGGGACAGGACCAGCCCCAGCATTTT
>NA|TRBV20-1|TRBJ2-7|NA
CSAFGRQEPYEQYF
TGCAGTGCTTTTGGGAGACAGGAGCCCTACGAGCAGTACTTC
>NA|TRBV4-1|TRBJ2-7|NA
CASSQDPDYEQYF
TGCGCCAGCAGCCAAGATCCAGATTACGAGCAGTACTTC
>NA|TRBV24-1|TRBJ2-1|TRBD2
CAIGTSGSTEQFF
TGTGCCATCGGGACTAGCGGGAGCACTGAGCAGTTCTTC
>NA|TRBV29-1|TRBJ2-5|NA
CSVDRLEFQETQYF
TGCAGCGTTGATAGGCTGGAATTCCAAGAGACCCAGTACTTC
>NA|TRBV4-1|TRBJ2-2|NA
CASSPRANTGELFF
TGCGCCAGCAGCCCTAGGGCGAACACCGGGGAGCTGTTTTTT
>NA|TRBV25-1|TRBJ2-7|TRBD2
CASSEGGLAPTEQYF
TGTGCCAGCAGTGAAGGGGGACTAGCTCCCACCGAGCAGTACTTC
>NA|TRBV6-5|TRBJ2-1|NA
CASSYIAGPNEQFF
TGTGCCAGCAGTTACATAGCAGGGCCGAATGAGCAGTTCTTC
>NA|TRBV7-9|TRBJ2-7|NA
CASSRSDYYEQYF
TGTGCCAGCAGCCGTTCGGACTACTACGAGCAGTACTTC
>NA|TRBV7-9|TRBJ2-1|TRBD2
CASSHRDYTFYNEQFF
TGTGCCAGCAGCCATAGGGACTACACCTTCTACAATGAGCAGTTCTTC
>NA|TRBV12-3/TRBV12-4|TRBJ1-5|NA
CASSFSPSEQPQHF
TGTGCCAGCAGTTTCTCCCCTTCGGAGCAGCCCCAGCATTTT
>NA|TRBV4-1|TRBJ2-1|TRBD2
CASSQEASGTYNEQFF
TGCGCCAGCAGCCAAGAAGCTAGCGGGACGTACAATGAGCAGTTCTTC
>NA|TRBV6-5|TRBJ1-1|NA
CASSSTSGGTEAFF
TGTGCCAGCAGTTCCACTTCGGGGGGAACTGAAGCTTTCTTT
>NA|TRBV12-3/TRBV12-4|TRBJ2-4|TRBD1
CASSYAQGARDIQYF
TGTGCCAGCAGTTATGCACAGGGGGCTCGGGACATTCAGTACTTC
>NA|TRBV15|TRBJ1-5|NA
CATSLPEGNQPQHF
TGTGCCACCAGCCTTCCGGAGGGAAATCAGCCCCAGCATTTT
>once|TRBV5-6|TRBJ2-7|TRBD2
CASNLGTSYDEQYF
TGTGCCAGCAACCTCGGGACTAGCTACGACGAGCAGTACTTC
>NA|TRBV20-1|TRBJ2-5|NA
CSARDRQNQETQYF
TGCAGTGCTAGAGATCGACAGAACCAAGAGACCCAGTACTTC
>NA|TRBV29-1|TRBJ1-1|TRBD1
CSADSRGQGTEAFF
TGCAGCGCTGACTCCAGGGGGCAGGGGACTGAAGCTTTCTTT
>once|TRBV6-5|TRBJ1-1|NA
CASSYLVLGQGRKAEAFF
TGTGCCAGCAGTTACCTTGTGCTGGGTCAGGGGCGAAAGGCTGAAGCTTTCTTT
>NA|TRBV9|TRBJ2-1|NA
CASSVDGDNEQFF
TGTGCCAGCAGCGTAGACGGAGACAATGAGCAGTTCTTC
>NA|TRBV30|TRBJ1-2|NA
CAWTVTPYYGYTF
TGTGCCTGGACCGTAACCCCCTACTATGGCTACACCTTC
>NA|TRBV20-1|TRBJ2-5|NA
CSAQRETQYF
TGCAGTGCCCAGAGAGAGACCCAGTACTTC
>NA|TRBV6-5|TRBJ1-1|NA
CASSYSQLNTEAFF
TGTGCCAGCAGTTACTCACAGTTGAACACTGAAGCTTTCTTT
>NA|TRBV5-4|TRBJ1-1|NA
CASSLSTGEAFF
TGTGCCAGCAGCTTGTCTACAGGAGAAGCTTTCTTT
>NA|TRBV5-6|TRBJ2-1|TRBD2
CASRFGLAGRYNEQFF
TGTGCCAGCAGATTCGGACTAGCGGGACGGTACAATGAGCAGTTCTTC
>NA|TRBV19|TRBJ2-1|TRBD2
CASSIDLAEVGNEQFF
TGTGCCAGTAGTATAGATCTAGCGGAGGTGGGGAATGAGCAGTTCTTC
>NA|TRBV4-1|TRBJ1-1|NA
CASSQGGKTGAFF
TGCGCCAGCAGCCAAGGAGGAAAAACGGGGGCTTTCTTT
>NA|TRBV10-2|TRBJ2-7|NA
CASRDTASYEQYF
TGCGCCAGCAGGGACACCGCGTCCTACGAGCAGTACTTC
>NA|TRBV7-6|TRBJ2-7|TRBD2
CASSLAASGRAEQYF
TGTGCCAGCAGCTTAGCGGCTAGCGGGAGGGCCGAGCAGTACTTC
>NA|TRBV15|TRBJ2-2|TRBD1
CATSSWTGETGELFF
TGTGCCACCAGTTCTTGGACAGGGGAAACCGGGGAGCTGTTTTTT
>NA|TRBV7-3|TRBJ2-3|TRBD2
CASSLGGGGTDTQYF
TGTGCCAGCAGCTTAGGCGGGGGGGGCACAGATACGCAGTATTTT
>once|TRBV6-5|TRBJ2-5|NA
CASSYQEGVPGETQYF
TGTGCCAGCAGTTACCAGGAGGGAGTCCCGGGAGAGACCCAGTACTTC
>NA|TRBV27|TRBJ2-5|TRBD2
CASMGGETQYF
TGTGCCAGCATGGGGGGGGAGACCCAGTACTTC
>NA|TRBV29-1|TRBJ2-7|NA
CSVGSGSGEQYF
TGCAGCGTTGGCTCAGGGTCTGGTGAGCAGTACTTC
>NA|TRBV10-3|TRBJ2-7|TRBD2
CATAGASGNSYEQYF
TGTGCCACCGCCGGGGCTAGCGGAAACTCCTACGAGCAGTACTTC